A single sample is the source of the 7 T cell receptor beta chains below, sequenced in a study of control samples from healthy donors and cancer patients. TCRdb's table, derived via immunoSEQ multiplex PCR, lists solely in-frame clones and lacks some. The profile shows 75,000 to 90,000 clones, roughly 86% of them singletons. The sample was blood. These receptors were collected from a young man in good health.

CDR3 sequence: CATSRNLNTEAFF. CDR3 sequence (DNA): TGTGCCACCAGCAGAAACTTGAACACTGAAGCTTTCTTT. The V call is TRBV15, the J call TRBJ1-1, with unresolved D. The V end lost 2 bases, the J end lost 0 bases, and 4 bases lay between the germline ends. The germline V gene has CDR1 LNHNV and CDR2 YYDKDF (reference sequence). CDR3 length: 13 amino acids.

V and J are TRBV30 and TRBJ2-7; TRBD1 matches 8 bases. Losses at the gene ends were 8 bases for V and 6 bases for J; bases not matched to a gene: 12. The CDR3 sequence is 13 residues long. Per the germline V gene, CDR1 is GTSNPN and CDR2 is SVGIG (reference sequence). CDR3 DNA: TGTGCCGGAAAACAGGGGGATGGTCTCGAGCAGTACTTC. Its translation is CAGKQGDGLEQYF.

The rearrangement uses TRBV6-5 and TRBJ2-3; D remains ambiguous. Germline CDR1 MNHEY, CDR2 SVGAGI. The CDR3 is 15 residues long. Between the trimmed V and J ends, which lost 5 bases and 2 bases, there was a span of 14 bases. The CDR3 sequence is CASSTSNPDTDTQYF. CDR3 nucleotides: TGTGCCAGCAGTACATCCAATCCCGACACAGATACGCAGTATTTT.

In this sample, this clone turned up a few times. The rearrangement joins TRBV23-1 to TRBJ2-3; weak D call: TRBD2 (6 bases). TRBV23-1 belongs to the ORF category, with a function that is uncertain. The ends were cut back, 0 bases at V and 2 bases at J, with 9 bases in the middle. This CDR3 contains 15 residues. The CDR3 reads CASSQSGGSTDTQYF. The DNA of the CDR3 is TGCGCCAGCAGTCAATCGGGGGGTTCCACAGATACGCAGTATTTT.

V is TRBV5-6 and J is TRBJ1-2, with 9 positions matching TRBD1. Germline assignment: CDR1 SGHDT and CDR2 YYEEEE. This CDR3 has 14 residues. After removal of 2 bases from V and 10 bases from J, the junction contained 9 bases not matched to a gene. CDR3 protein: CASSLNAGTGSYTF. The DNA for the CDR3 is TGTGCCAGCAGCTTAAACGCCGGGACAGGGTCCTACACCTTC.

The chain joins TRBV30 to TRBJ2-3; D gene uncertain. Germline V gives CDR1 GTSNPN, CDR2 SVGIG (reference sequence). The CDR3 length is 11 residues. V lost 1 base and J lost 5, with 4 bases in between. The CDR3: CAWSGGDTQYF. CDR3 sequence (DNA): TGTGCCTGGAGTGGAGGAGATACGCAGTATTTT.

The V call is TRBV27, the J call TRBJ2-2; the D gene could be TRBD1 or TRBD2 (5 bases each). The CDR3 runs 15 residues. Germline V gene data show CDR1 as MNHEY and CDR2 as SMNVEV (reference sequence). Trimming stripped 2 bases from V and 5 bases from J, with 12 bases between. CDR3 residues: CASSLGTLGTGELFF. For the CDR3, the DNA is TGTGCCAGCAGTTTAGGGACCTTAGGGACCGGGGAGCTGTTTTTT.